These 9 T cell receptor beta chains were all obtained from the same sample, sequenced in a study of T cell changes during pregnancy in multiple sclerosis. The repertoire was sequenced with immunoSEQ multiplex PCR; TCRdb's copy has only in-frame clones and lacks some. The sample includes over 55,000 clones, 89% of them seen just once. Sequenced here: peripheral blood, sampled in the first trimester of pregnancy. The receptors stem from a female donor with multiple sclerosis, enrolled in a pregnancy study.

The chain combines TRBV7-6 with TRBJ2-5; D is perhaps TRBD1 (6 bases). CDR1 and CDR2 from the germline V gene are SGHVS and FNYEAQ. The CDR3 spans 15 residues. Trimming took 5 bases from V and 4 from J, leaving 17 bases between them. CDR3: CASSVLVGQLETQYF. The CDR3 DNA follows: TGTGCCAGCAGCGTGTTGGTTGGACAGTTAGAGACCCAGTACTTC.

The gene calls are TRBV6-1 and TRBJ2-2; 9 nucleotides match TRBD2. CDR3 length: 15 residues. Looked up from germline, CDR1 is MNHNS and CDR2 is SASEGT. V shed 5 bases, J shed 4 bases, and the junction held 5 bases outside the gene matches. The CDR3 DNA is TGTGCCAGCAGTAATAGCGGGAGTGCCACCGGGGAGCTGTTTTTT. Translating it yields CASSNSGSATGELFF.

This clone appeared once. The chain uses TRBV6-1 and TRBJ2-2; D remains unclear. Between the trimmed V and J ends, which lost 3 bases and 4 bases, there was a span of 18 bases. Germline V lookup: CDR1 MNHNS, CDR2 SASEGT. CDR3 size: 17 residues. CDR3 in DNA: TGTGCCAGCAGTGATAGAATAGGCGGAGAGGTCACCGGGGAGCTGTTTTTT. Its protein is CASSDRIGGEVTGELFF.

CDR3 residues: CATSRPSLAGSEQFF. The CDR3 nucleotides read TGTGCCACCAGCAGGCCCTCCTTAGCGGGATCGGAGCAGTTCTTC. The chain combines TRBV15 with TRBJ2-1; TRBD2 matches at 8 bases. Germline-derived CDR1 and CDR2 are LNHNV and YYDKDF (reference sequence). After removal of 3 bases from V and 10 bases from J, the junction contained 11 bases not matched to a gene. The CDR3 length is 15 residues.

This CDR3 reads CASSPPAGREVSYNEQFF. The CDR3 DNA reads as TGTGCCAGCTCACCTCCGGCTGGGAGGGAGGTCTCCTACAATGAGCAGTTCTTC. The chain uses TRBV18 and TRBJ2-1; 7 bases are shared with TRBD2. Trimming removed 3 bases from V and 0 bases from J; junction bases left unmatched: 11. Germline V gene data show CDR1 as KGHSH and CDR2 as LQKENI. The CDR3 runs to 18 residues.

In this sample, this clone turned up once. In DNA form, the CDR3 reads TGTGCCAGCAGCCAAGATCCGACTAGCGGGGCCCGCGGGGAGACCCAGTACTTC. Translation: CASSQDPTSGARGETQYF. The chain has TRBV4-2 and TRBJ2-5, with TRBD2 matching 11 bases. With 0 bases clipped from V and 5 bases from J, the junction kept 11 bases outside the gene matches. The CDR3 has 18 residues. Germline CDR1 reads LGHNA; CDR2 reads YNFKEQ.

The CDR3 sequence: CAISVRGQGWPDTQYF. Here the CDR3 DNA reads TGTGCCATCAGTGTAAGGGGACAGGGGTGGCCAGATACGCAGTATTTT. The chain carries TRBV10-3 and TRBJ2-3, with 10 positions matching TRBD1. V shed 4 bases and J 4 bases; nucleotides not matched to a gene: 8. CDR1 is ENHRY, CDR2 SYGVKD, per germline. The CDR3 has 16 residues.

The rearrangement joins TRBV6-4 to TRBJ2-1; D is perhaps TRBD2 (6 bases). Germline assignment: CDR1 MRHNA and CDR2 SNTAGT. Deletions cut 0 bases from V and 2 bases from J, with 11 bases between. CDR3 length equals 16 residues. The CDR3 spells CASSDSGGGPYNEQFF. The CDR3 DNA is TGTGCCAGCAGTGACTCCGGGGGAGGCCCCTACAATGAGCAGTTCTTC.

This rearrangement joins TRBV18 to TRBJ1-5; D gene unclear. This CDR3 has 13 amino acids. In germline, CDR1 is KGHSH, CDR2 LQKENI. V dropped 2 bases and J dropped 3 bases, with 5 bases sitting between them. The CDR3 loop reads CASSPENNQPQHF. For the CDR3, the DNA is TGTGCCAGCTCACCAGAGAACAATCAGCCCCAGCATTTT.